This T cell receptor beta chain came from a study of T-cell memory formation after mild COVID-19. The overall study: Across donors, TCR clusters were largely donor specific. Study-wide results and limits: Later expanders leaned CD4+, whereas day 15 to 85 contracting clones were balanced CD4/CD8.

Concerning this clonotype: Its specificity is not known.

The CDR3 loop spans 14 amino acids. CDR1 and CDR2 from the germline V gene are DFQATT and SNEGSKA (reference sequence). J lost 8 bases, V lost 4 bases, and 8 bases had no gene match. Employing constant-segment primers, 5'RACE generated TCR alpha and TCR beta cDNA libraries bearing sample barcodes and UMIs. From the 5' RACE reads, TCRdb called clonotypes with MiXCR, one entry per CDR3 protein. The data hold under 250,000 distinct CDR3 sequences, with approximately 30% observed a single time. The TCR was taken from an adult woman who had mild COVID-19 (a few samples of this study predate the infection). Cell type and time point are not known. Sequenced input: PBMCs or a T cell subset sorted from them (not recorded which). The gene calls are TRBV20-1 and TRBJ2-1; 10 bases align to TRBD2. In DNA form, the CDR3 reads TGCAGTGCTACGGGGACTAGCGCTGGGGATGAGCAGTTCTTC. This codes for CSATGTSAGDEQFF.